The next 22 T cell receptor beta chains were all read from a single sample in a study of blood T cell repertoires in COVID-19. Sequencing used immunoSEQ multiplex PCR; TCRdb keeps in-frame clones, though not all of them. The table shows approximately 150,000 clones, with about four fifths occurring only once. The sample taken for sequencing was peripheral blood. The source is a man aged 60 to 69 with active or convalescent COVID-19.

This chain uses TRBV28 with TRBJ2-5; 9 nucleotides match TRBD1. Trimming removed 6 bases from V and 4 bases from J; junction bases left unmatched: 6. CDR1 MDHEN and CDR2 SYDVKM come from the germline V gene. This CDR3 region has 14 residues. The CDR3 nucleotides read TGTGCCAGCAGCCGACCGACAGGGGGAGAGACCCAGTACTTC. It yields the protein CASSRPTGGETQYF.

The chain carries TRBV27 and TRBJ2-1, with D maybe TRBD1 (5 bases). This CDR3 has 13 residues. Germline V gene sequence: CDR1 MNHEY, CDR2 SMNVEV (reference sequence). The germline V and J ends were trimmed by 2 bases and 9 bases, with 11 bases remaining between them. This chain's CDR3 is CASSLKGLGEQFF. CDR3 sequence (DNA): TGTGCCAGCAGTTTAAAGGGGCTGGGTGAGCAGTTCTTC.

This clone was observed a single time. The chain uses TRBV5-4 and TRBJ1-2; a possible D gene is TRBD1 (5 bases). With 9 bases removed from V and 4 bases from J, the gap between germline ends came to 22 bases. The CDR3 is 15 amino acids. Germline values: CDR1 SGHNT, CDR2 YYREEE (reference sequence). The CDR3 spells CATRSQGGLGYGYTF. Here the CDR3 DNA reads TGTGCCACCCGGTCGCAGGGCGGATTGGGCTATGGCTACACCTTC.

A note on this clone: The same CDR3 also results from other DNA sequences found in this sample. The rearrangement uses TRBV3-1 (or the pseudogene TRBV3-2) and TRBJ1-1, with D possibly being TRBD1 (5 bases). The germline V gene encodes CDR1 LGHDT and CDR2 YNNKEL (reference sequence). This CDR3 has 14 amino acids. The V and J ends lost 1 base and 2 bases respectively, with 8 bases between them. CDR3 nucleotides: TGTGCCAGCAGCCAAGTGCAGGGAAACACTGAAGCTTTCTTT. Translated, it gives CASSQVQGNTEAFF.

A few counts support this clone. This sequence joins TRBV6-6 and TRBJ1-2; no reliable D call. The CDR3 length is 13 residues. CDR1 MNHNY and CDR2 SVGAGI come from the germline V gene (reference sequence). Trimming left V 11 bases short and J 7 bases short, with 20 bases between. CDR3 coding DNA: TGTGCCGCCCTCGACGGGATTTCGGTTGGCTACACCTTC. Its protein is CAALDGISVGYTF.

This clone came up once. The chain combines TRBV7-9 with TRBJ2-1; 11 bases map to TRBD2. With 2 bases clipped from V and 15 bases from J, the junction kept 15 bases outside the gene matches. The CDR3 spans 16 residues. Germline V CDR1 and CDR2: SEHNR, FQNEAQ (reference sequence). The CDR3 region has the DNA TGTGCCAGCAGCTTATTGCGGCTAGCGGGAGGCGCCCTAGGGTTCTTC. Protein: CASSLLRLAGGALGFF.

The chain has TRBV18 and TRBJ1-4; a possible D gene is TRBD1 (6 bases). Germline CDR1 and CDR2: KGHSH and LQKENI. Deletions cut 6 bases from V and 7 bases from J, with 12 bases between. The CDR3 loop spans 13 amino acids. CDR3 in DNA: TGTGCCAGCTCTTCCGGACAGACTGAAAAACTGTTTTTT. This codes for CASSSGQTEKLFF.

J is TRBJ2-2 and V is TRBV3-1 (or the pseudogene TRBV3-2); 11 nucleotides match TRBD2. Germline CDR1 LGHDT, CDR2 YNNKEL (reference sequence). The CDR3 has 17 amino acids. J gave up 5 bases and V 4 bases, and 9 bases lay outside the gene matches. CDR3 bases: TGTGCCAGCAGCCCCCGATACGGGACTAGCGGAACCGGGGAGCTGTTTTTT. Translating it yields CASSPRYGTSGTGELFF.

The chain links TRBV24-1 to TRBJ1-2, with D uncertain. Germline CDR1 and CDR2: KGHDR and SFDVKD. The V end lost 4 bases, the J end lost 7 bases, and 9 bases lay between the germline ends. The CDR3 has 12 residues. The CDR3 loop reads CATSDPGFGYTF. The CDR3 DNA reads as TGTGCCACCAGTGACCCAGGTTTTGGCTACACCTTC.

V is TRBV28 and J is TRBJ1-2; 12 nucleotides line up with TRBD1. With 5 bases clipped from V and 1 base from J, the junction kept 2 bases outside the gene matches. The CDR3 consists of 15 residues. Germline loops: CDR1 MDHEN, CDR2 SYDVKM. The CDR3 protein is CASSGTGGNNYGYTF. As DNA, the CDR3 is TGTGCCAGCAGTGGGACAGGGGGCAATAACTATGGCTACACCTTC.

The chain employs TRBV18 and TRBJ2-3, with a weak D call TRBD1 (5 bases). The CDR3 has 16 residues. V was cut by 2 bases and J by 1 base, with 13 bases left in between. The germline V gene has CDR1 KGHSH and CDR2 LQKENI. The CDR3 DNA reads TGTGCCAGCTCACCAAATAAGGGGTACGGCACAGATACGCAGTATTTT. It is translated as CASSPNKGYGTDTQYF.

The gene calls are TRBV2 and TRBJ1-1; D is possibly TRBD1 (5 bases). Germline CDR1 SNHLY, CDR2 FYNNEI. This CDR3 contains 10 residues. V lost 8 bases, J lost 5 bases, and 6 bases lay in between. The CDR3 nucleotides read TGTGCCAGCCGGGGGACTGAAGCTTTCTTT. This translates into CASRGTEAFF.

The chain links TRBV5-1 to TRBJ1-4, with a tentative D call TRBD1 (5 bases). This CDR3 region has 14 residues. Germline V gene data show CDR1 as SGHRS and CDR2 as YFSETQ. The V and J ends lost 2 bases and 8 bases respectively, with 13 bases between them. CDR3: CASSLGGAREKLFF. For the CDR3, the DNA is TGCGCCAGCAGCTTAGGAGGGGCTCGGGAAAAACTGTTTTTT.

The V call is TRBV3-1 (or the pseudogene TRBV3-2), the J call TRBJ2-7, with 7 nucleotides matching TRBD1. V was pared by 0 bases and J by 4 bases, with 0 bases of the junction left unmatched. The germline V gene has CDR1 LGHDT and CDR2 YNNKEL (reference sequence). This CDR3 has 13 residues. CDR3 nucleotide sequence: TGTGCCAGCAGCCAAGAGACAGGGTACGAGCAGTACTTC. It specifies CASSQETGYEQYF.

The chain couples TRBV6-5 to TRBJ2-5; 9 nucleotides agree with TRBD2. The CDR3 totals 16 residues. V shed 0 bases, J shed 2 bases, and the junction held 4 bases outside the gene matches. Germline V gene data show CDR1 as MNHEY and CDR2 as SVGAGI. The CDR3 sequence is CASSYSSGGRQETQYF. CDR3 DNA sequence: TGTGCCAGCAGTTACTCCAGCGGGGGGAGACAAGAGACCCAGTACTTC.

The genes are TRBV5-1 and TRBJ1-1; 7 bases match TRBD1. This CDR3 comprises 13 residues. Trimming removed 1 base from V and 4 bases from J; junction bases left unmatched: 1. CDR1 is SGHRS and CDR2 is YFSETQ in the germline V gene. The CDR3 DNA is TGCGCCAGCAGCTTGACAGGGGTCACTGAAGCTTTCTTT. This encodes CASSLTGVTEAFF. Looking up the rest from reference TRBV5-1 and TRBJ1-1 gives the full variable domain: KAGVTQTPRYLIKTRGQQVTLSCSPISGHRSVSWYQQTPGQGLQFLFEYFSETQRNKGNFPGRFSGRQFSNSRSEMNVSTLELGDSALYLCASSLTGVTEAFFGQGTRLTVV.

The V and J genes are TRBV6-5 and TRBJ1-6; TRBD1 matches at 9 bases. Germline values: CDR1 MNHEY, CDR2 SVGAGI. The CDR3 has 14 residues. The ends lost 4 bases at V and 6 bases at J; junction bases unmatched: 1. As DNA, the CDR3 is TGTGCCAGCAGTTTGGACAGGGGTAATTCACCCCTCCACTTT. Translation: CASSLDRGNSPLHF.

The CDR3: CASSTQGKETQYF. The CDR3, as DNA: TGCGCCAGCAGCACACAGGGGAAGGAGACCCAGTACTTC. The rearrangement links TRBV5-1 to TRBJ2-5, with 7 bases identical to TRBD1. Looked up from germline, CDR1 is SGHRS and CDR2 is YFSETQ. V lost 4 bases and J lost 5; bases outside the gene matches: 5. This CDR3 contains 13 residues.

This chain connects TRBV15 to TRBJ2-6; tentative D call: TRBD1 (6 bases). The CDR3 totals 20 residues. Germline assignment: CDR1 LNHNV and CDR2 YYDKDF (reference sequence). Trimming took 5 bases from V and 0 from J, leaving 23 bases between them. In DNA, the CDR3 is TGTGCCACCAGCTTCCGCTTCGGATCAGGGGATTACTCTGGGGCCAACGTCCTGACTTTC. Protein product: CATSFRFGSGDYSGANVLTF.

V usage is TRBV27 and J usage is TRBJ2-7, with 7 bases lining up with TRBD2. Per germline, CDR1 MNHEY and CDR2 SMNVEV (reference sequence). The V segment lost 1 base and the J segment 3 bases; nucleotides outside the gene matches: 9. This CDR3 contains 16 residues. The CDR3 nucleotides read TGTGCCAGCAGTTTATTTAGGACTAGGGGCTACTACGAGCAGTACTTC. Translated, it gives CASSLFRTRGYYEQYF.

The sample holds one count of this clone. The V and J genes are TRBV18 and TRBJ1-1, with D maybe TRBD1 (6 bases). Germline-derived CDR1 and CDR2 are KGHSH and LQKENI. Trimming stripped 6 bases from V and 3 bases from J, with 11 bases between. This CDR3 comprises 13 residues. Here the CDR3 reads CASSSPGDTEAFF. CDR3 bases: TGTGCCAGCTCCTCCCCAGGGGACACTGAAGCTTTCTTT.

The chain carries TRBV13 and TRBJ1-6; D is unresolved. Germline V lookup: CDR1 PRHDT, CDR2 FYEKMQ (reference sequence). The V gene lost 5 bases and the J gene lost 7 bases, with 18 bases spanning the gap. CDR3 size: 16 residues. The CDR3 DNA reads as TGTGCCAGCAGCGCAGCGGCGGGAGGAGGGAATTCACCCCTCCACTTT. The encoded protein is CASSAAAGGGNSPLHF.